The clone carrying this TCR beta chain was recorded many times. Its antigen is not known. The entry originates in a study of T cells in Graves' hyperthyroidism and ophthalmopathy. General study points: A 13 V-J signature model discriminated ophthalmopathy versus stable hyperthyroidism.

The study enrolled patients aged 18 to 65 with newly diagnosed hyperthyroidism of under 2 months' duration. Thyroid ultrasound and orbital computed tomography, with clinical symptoms and serum thyroxine and TRAb, informed diagnoses. Template material for amplifying TCR beta CDR3 regions consisted of RNA transcripts. HTBI primers were the set used in a first-round RT-PCR of the TCR CDR3. TCRdb ran MiXCR on the multiplex PCR reads and lists one entry per CDR3 protein. Of some 500,000 distinct CDR3 sequences listed, approximately 15% are singletons. The V gene lost 5 bases and the J gene lost 0 bases, with 13 bases spanning the gap. Germline V CDR1 and CDR2: MNHEY, SMNVEV (reference sequence). This CDR3 has 15 amino acids.

This sequence originates from a woman younger than 30 with Graves' hyperthyroidism. The chain recombines TRBV27 with TRBJ1-2; D ambiguous. The sample consisted of blood. This CDR3 is CASSLKREANYGYTF. In DNA form, the CDR3 reads TGTGCCAGCAGTCTCAAAAGGGAAGCTAACTATGGCTACACCTTC.